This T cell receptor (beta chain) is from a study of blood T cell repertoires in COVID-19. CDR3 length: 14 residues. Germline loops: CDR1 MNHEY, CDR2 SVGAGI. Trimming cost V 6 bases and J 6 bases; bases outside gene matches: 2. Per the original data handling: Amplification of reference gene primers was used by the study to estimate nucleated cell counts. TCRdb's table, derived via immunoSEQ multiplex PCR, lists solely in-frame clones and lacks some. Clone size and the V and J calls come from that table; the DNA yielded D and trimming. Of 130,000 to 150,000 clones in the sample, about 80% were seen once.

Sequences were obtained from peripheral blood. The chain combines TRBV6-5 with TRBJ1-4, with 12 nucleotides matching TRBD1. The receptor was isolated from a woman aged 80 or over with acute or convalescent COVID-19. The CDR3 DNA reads TGTGCCAGCAGCGGGACAGGGGGCGATGAAAAACTGTTTTTT. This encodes CASSGTGGDEKLFF.